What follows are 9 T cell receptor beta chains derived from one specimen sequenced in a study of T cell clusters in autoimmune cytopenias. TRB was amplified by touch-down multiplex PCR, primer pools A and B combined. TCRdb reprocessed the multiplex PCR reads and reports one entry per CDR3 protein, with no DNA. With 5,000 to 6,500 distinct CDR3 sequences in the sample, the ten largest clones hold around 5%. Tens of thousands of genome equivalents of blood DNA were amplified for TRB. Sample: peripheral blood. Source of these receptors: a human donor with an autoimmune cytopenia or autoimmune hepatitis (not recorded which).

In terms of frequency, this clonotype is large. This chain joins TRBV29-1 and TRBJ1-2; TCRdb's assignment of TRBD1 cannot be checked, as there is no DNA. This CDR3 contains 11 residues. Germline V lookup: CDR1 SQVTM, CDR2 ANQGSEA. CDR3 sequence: CSVVQGVGYTF.

The CDR3 loop is CAWSVTHNEQFF. The V gene is TRBV30, the J gene TRBJ2-1. Germline-derived CDR1 and CDR2 are GTSNPN and SVGIG (reference sequence). This CDR3 comprises 12 residues.

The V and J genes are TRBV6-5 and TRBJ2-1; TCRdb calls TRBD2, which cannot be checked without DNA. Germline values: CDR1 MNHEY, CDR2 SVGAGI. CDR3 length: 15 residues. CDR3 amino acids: CASRMTSGSPGEQFF.

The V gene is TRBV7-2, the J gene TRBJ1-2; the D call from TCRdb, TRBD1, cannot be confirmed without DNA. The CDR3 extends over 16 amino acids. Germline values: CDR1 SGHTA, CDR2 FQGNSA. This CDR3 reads CASSSRWGQEGNGYTF.

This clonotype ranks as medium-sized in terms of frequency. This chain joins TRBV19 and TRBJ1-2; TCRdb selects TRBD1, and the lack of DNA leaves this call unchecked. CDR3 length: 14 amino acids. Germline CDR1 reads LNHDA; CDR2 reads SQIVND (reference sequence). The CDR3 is CASSKDRVNYGYTF.

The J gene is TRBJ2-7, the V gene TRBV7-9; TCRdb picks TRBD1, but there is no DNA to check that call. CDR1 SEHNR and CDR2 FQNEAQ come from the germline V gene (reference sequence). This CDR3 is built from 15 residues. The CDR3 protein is CASSPPGGAMNEQYF. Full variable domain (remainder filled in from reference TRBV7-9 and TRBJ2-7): DTGVSQNPRHKITKRGQNVTFRCDPISEHNRLYWYRQTLGQGPEFLTYFQNEAQLEKSRLLSDRFSAERPKGSFSTLEIQRTEQGDSAMYLCASSPPGGAMNEQYFGPGTRLTVT.

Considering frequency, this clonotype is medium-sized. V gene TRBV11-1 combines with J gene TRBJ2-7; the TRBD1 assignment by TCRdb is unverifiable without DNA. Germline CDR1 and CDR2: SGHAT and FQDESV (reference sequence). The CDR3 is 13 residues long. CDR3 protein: CAWWGRQTYEQYF. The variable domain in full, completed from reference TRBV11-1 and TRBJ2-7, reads EAEVAQSPRYKITEKSQAVAFWCDPISGHATLYWYRQILGQGPELLVQFQDESVVDDSQLPKDRFSAERLKGVDSTLKIQPAELGDSAMYLCAWWGRQTYEQYFGPGTRLTVT.

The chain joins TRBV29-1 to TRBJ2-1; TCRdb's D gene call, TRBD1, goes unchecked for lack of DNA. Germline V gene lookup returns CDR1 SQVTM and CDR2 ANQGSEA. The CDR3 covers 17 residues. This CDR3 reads CSVEDSGTGDSYNEQFF.

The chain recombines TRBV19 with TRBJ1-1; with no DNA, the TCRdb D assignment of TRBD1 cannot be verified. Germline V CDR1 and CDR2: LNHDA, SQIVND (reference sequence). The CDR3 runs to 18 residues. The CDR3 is CASSLRGDRGPRGTEAFF.